This T cell receptor beta chain is drawn from a study of cytomegalovirus exposure and HLA in healthy donors. Primers for the PCR totalled 60 Vbeta and 13 Jbeta. Data came from immunoSEQ multiplex PCR; TCRdb stores just in-frame clones and leaves some out. Of about 140,000 clones detected, around 82% appear once; the ten largest clones hold about 2.4%. Trimming took off 6 bases at V and 0 bases at J, with 11 bases between the two ends. The germline CDR1 and CDR2 sequences are MNHEY and SVGAGI. The CDR3 has 14 amino acids. The specimen sequenced was PBMCs. V usage is TRBV6-5 and J usage is TRBJ2-5, with a possible D match to TRBD1 (6 bases). The sequence came from a woman aged 18-29 years in good health and CMV-seropositive. CDR3 bases: TGTGCCAGCAGACGGGACATTAACCAAGAGACCCAGTACTTC. It yields the protein CASRRDINQETQYF.